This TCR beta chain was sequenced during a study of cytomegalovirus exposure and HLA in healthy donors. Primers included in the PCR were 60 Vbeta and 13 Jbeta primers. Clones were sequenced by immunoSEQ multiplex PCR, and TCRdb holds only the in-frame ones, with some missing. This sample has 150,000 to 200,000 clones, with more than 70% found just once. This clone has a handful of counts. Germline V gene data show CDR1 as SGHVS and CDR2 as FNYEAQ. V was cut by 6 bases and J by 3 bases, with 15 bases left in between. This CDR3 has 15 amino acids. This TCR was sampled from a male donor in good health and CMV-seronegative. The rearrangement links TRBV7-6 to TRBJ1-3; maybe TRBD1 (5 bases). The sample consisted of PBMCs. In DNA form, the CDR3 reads TGTGCCAGCAGTTCCACAGGTTTAATTGGAAACACCATATATTTT. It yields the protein CASSSTGLIGNTIYF.